This TCR beta chain came from a study of OX40 agonist ivuxolimab in advanced cancers. This clone turned up a few times. Its specificity is unknown. Produced via immunoSEQ multiplex PCR; TCRdb's table is partial and in-frame only. The data hold fewer than 95,000 clones, with around 90% observed a single time. Systemic immunosuppression or autoimmune disease history was grounds to exclude patients. CDR1 and CDR2 (germline): SGDLS, YYNGEE. V was trimmed by 3 bases and J by 4 bases, leaving 19 bases between them. The CDR3 extends over 16 amino acids. Study outcomes and limitations: In the 0.1 to 3.0 mg/kg range, CD4+ and CD8+ blood T cells had expanded clonally by week 6. CD8+ T cells (on average) carried more expanded clones than CD4+ T cells.

The receptor comes from an adult with an advanced solid tumor such as melanoma, head and neck, liver or kidney cancer. This material consisted of CD4+ or CD8+ T cells sorted from blood, taken in a trial of the OX40 agonist ivuxolimab. This chain links TRBV9 with TRBJ1-2, with D possibly being TRBD1 (6 bases). The CDR3 bases are TGTGCCAGCAGCGACCCGTGGGACACCCGACCCTATGGCTACACCTTC. Amino acids: CASSDPWDTRPYGYTF.